This T cell receptor beta chain derives from a study of CD4 and CD8 cells across lung adenocarcinoma regions. Localized lung adenocarcinoma, a non-small cell lung cancer, affected the donors. TCRdb reprocessed the PCR reads with MiXCR, giving one entry per CDR3 protein. The sample comprises roughly 20,000 distinct CDR3 sequences, roughly half of which are singletons, and more than 20% rests with the top ten. As for this clonotype: One end of the junction is discordant with germline, which a read error may explain.

Material: CD8+ T cells from the center of a lung tumor. The source of this sequence is a female donor with lung adenocarcinoma. The CD4 and CD8 labels of this study may be unreliable.

CDR3 sequence: CARGPRAKNMQYF. The CDR3 DNA sequence: TGTGCCAGGGGGCCGAGAGCCAAAAACATGCAGTACTTC. The chain has TRBV27 and TRBJ2-4; D is perhaps TRBD1 (5 bases). Germline V CDR1 and CDR2: MNHEY, SMNVEV (reference sequence). The CDR3 contains 13 residues.